The 10 T cell receptor beta chains in this list originate from one sample, sequenced in a study of CXCR3-negative and CXCR3-positive naive CD8 T cells. With UMI labels, 5' RACE was used to prepare the TRB cDNA libraries. No DNA is given; TCRdb re-called the 5' RACE reads and lists each CDR3 protein once. This table holds around 81,000 distinct CDR3 sequences. The specimen sequenced was naive CXCR3- CD8+ T cells from blood. Subset of the sample: CD45RO-CCR7+CD27+CD95- naive CD8+ T cells lacking CXCR3 (TNR3-). These receptors came from a human donor in good health. Some clones in this sample may be carry-over from other donors' samples.

J is TRBJ2-5 and V is TRBV25-1; TCRdb calls TRBD1, which cannot be checked without DNA. CDR1 is MGHDK, CDR2 SYGVNS, per germline. The CDR3 is 12 amino acids. The CDR3 loop reads CASEGVGKTQYF.

The chain uses TRBV7-9 and TRBJ2-7; as DNA is missing, the TRBD1 call by TCRdb cannot be tested. Looked up from germline, CDR1 is SEHNR and CDR2 is FQNEAQ (reference sequence). There are 15 residues in the CDR3. The CDR3 spells CASSLVTGATYEQYF. Full variable domain (missing parts from reference TRBV7-9 and TRBJ2-7): DTGVSQNPRHKITKRGQNVTFRCDPISEHNRLYWYRQTLGQGPEFLTYFQNEAQLEKSRLLSDRFSAERPKGSFSTLEIQRTEQGDSAMYLCASSLVTGATYEQYFGPGTRLTVT.

The V call is TRBV20-1, the J call TRBJ2-1; as DNA is missing, the TRBD2 call by TCRdb cannot be tested. The germline CDR1 and CDR2 sequences are DFQATT and SNEGSKA (reference sequence). This CDR3 has 16 residues. The CDR3 sequence is CSAVDSGSTLYNEQFF.

This chain connects TRBV29-1 to TRBJ2-5. The CDR3 is 12 amino acids. Germline V gives CDR1 SQVTM, CDR2 ANQGSEA. This chain's CDR3 is CSVESRRWAQYF. The variable domain in full, with the rest retrieved from reference TRBV29-1 and TRBJ2-5, is SAVISQKPSRDICQRGTSLTIQCQVDSQVTMMFWYRQQPGQSLTLIATANQGSEATYESGFVIDKFPISRPNLTFSTLTVSNMSPEDSSIYLCSVESRRWAQYFGPGTRLLVL.

The chain employs TRBV28 and TRBJ1-4. This CDR3 has 15 amino acids. Germline V gene lookup returns CDR1 MDHEN and CDR2 SYDVKM. CDR3 protein: CASGPEAGYNEKLFF.

The V call is TRBV7-9, the J call TRBJ1-1. Germline-derived CDR1 and CDR2 are SEHNR and FQNEAQ (reference sequence). The CDR3 loop spans 15 amino acids. The CDR3 reads CASSLFVGLDTEAFF.

The V gene is TRBV7-9, the J gene TRBJ2-3; TCRdb's D gene call, TRBD1, goes unchecked for lack of DNA. From germline, CDR1 is SEHNR and CDR2 FQNEAQ (reference sequence). CDR3 length: 16 residues. CDR3 residues: CASSLNAAGASDTQYF.

The chain is built from TRBV28 and TRBJ2-7; lacking DNA, the TRBD2 call made by TCRdb goes unchecked. Germline V gene sequence: CDR1 MDHEN, CDR2 SYDVKM. This CDR3 is 14 amino acids long. The CDR3 loop is CASSGAGGFYEQYF.

The chain is built from TRBV5-6 and TRBJ2-7. Germline-derived CDR1 and CDR2 are SGHDT and YYEEEE. This CDR3 is built from 16 residues. The CDR3: CASSLALLEPSYEQYF.

This chain uses TRBV28 with TRBJ1-6. The germline gives CDR1 MDHEN, CDR2 SYDVKM. This CDR3 comprises 16 residues. CDR3 loop: CASSSSLRVLDSPLHF.